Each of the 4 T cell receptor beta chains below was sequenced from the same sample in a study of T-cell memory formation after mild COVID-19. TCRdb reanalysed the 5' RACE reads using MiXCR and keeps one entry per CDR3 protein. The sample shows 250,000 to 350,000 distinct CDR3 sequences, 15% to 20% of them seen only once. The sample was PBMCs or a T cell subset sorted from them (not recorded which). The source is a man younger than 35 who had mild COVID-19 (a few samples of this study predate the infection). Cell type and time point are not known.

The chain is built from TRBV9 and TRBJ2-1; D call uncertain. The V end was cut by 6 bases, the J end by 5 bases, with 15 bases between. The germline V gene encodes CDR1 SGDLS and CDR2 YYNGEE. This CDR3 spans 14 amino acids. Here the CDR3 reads CASMASQVDNEQFF. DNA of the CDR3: TGTGCCAGCATGGCCAGTCAAGTAGACAATGAGCAGTTCTTC.

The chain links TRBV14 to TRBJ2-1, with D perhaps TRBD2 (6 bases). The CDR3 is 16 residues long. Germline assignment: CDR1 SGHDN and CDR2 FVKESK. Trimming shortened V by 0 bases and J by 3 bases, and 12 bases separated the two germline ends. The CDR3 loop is CASSQDVGGYYNEQFF. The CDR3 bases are TGTGCCAGCAGCCAAGATGTTGGGGGGTACTACAATGAGCAGTTCTTC.

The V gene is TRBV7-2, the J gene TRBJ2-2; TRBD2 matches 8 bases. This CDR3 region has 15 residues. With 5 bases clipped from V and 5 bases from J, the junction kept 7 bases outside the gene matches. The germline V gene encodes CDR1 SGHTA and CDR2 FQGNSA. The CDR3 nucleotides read TGTGCCAGCAGCAAGGAGCGGGGGATGACCGGGGAGCTGTTTTTT. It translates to CASSKERGMTGELFF.

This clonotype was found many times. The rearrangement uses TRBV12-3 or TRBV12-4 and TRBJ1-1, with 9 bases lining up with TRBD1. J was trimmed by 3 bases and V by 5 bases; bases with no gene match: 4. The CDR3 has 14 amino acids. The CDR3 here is CASSSRQGDTEAFF. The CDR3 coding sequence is TGTGCCAGCAGTAGCCGACAGGGGGACACTGAAGCTTTCTTT.